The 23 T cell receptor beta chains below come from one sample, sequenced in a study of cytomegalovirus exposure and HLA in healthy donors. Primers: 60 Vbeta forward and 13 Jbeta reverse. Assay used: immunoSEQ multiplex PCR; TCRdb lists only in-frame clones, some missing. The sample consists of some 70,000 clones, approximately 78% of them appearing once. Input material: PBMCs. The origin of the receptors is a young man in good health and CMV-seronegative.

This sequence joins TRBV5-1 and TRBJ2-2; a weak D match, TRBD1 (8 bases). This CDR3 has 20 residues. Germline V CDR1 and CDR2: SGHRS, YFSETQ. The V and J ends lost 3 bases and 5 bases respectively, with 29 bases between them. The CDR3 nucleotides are TGCGCCAGCAGCTCCGAGTTTTTTACAGGGGGGGGTATCCGTACCGGGGAGCTGTTTTTT. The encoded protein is CASSSEFFTGGGIRTGELFF. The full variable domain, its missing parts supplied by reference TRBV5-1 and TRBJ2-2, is KAGVTQTPRYLIKTRGQQVTLSCSPISGHRSVSWYQQTPGQGLQFLFEYFSETQRNKGNFPGRFSGRQFSNSRSEMNVSTLELGDSALYLCASSSEFFTGGGIRTGELFFGEGSRLTVL.

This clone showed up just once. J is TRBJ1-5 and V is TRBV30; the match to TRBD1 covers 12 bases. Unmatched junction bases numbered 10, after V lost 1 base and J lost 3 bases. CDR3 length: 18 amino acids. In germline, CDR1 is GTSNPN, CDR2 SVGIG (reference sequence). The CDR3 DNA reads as TGTGCCTGGAGTGGACCGGGACAGGGGGCGCATTACAATCAGCCCCAGCATTTT. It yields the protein CAWSGPGQGAHYNQPQHF.

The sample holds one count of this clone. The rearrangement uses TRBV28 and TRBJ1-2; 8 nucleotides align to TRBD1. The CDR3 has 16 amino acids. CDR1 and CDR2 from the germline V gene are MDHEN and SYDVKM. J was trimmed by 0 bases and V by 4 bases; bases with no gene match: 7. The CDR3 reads CASSSLRTGTNYGYTF. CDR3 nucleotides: TGTGCCAGCAGTTCCCTAAGGACAGGGACTAACTATGGCTACACCTTC.

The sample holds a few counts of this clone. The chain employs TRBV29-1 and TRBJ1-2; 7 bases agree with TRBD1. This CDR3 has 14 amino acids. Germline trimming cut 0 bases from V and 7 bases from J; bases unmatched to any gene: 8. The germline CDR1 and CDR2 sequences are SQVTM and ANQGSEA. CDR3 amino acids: CSVEDVQGKGGYTF. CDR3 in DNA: TGCAGCGTTGAAGACGTACAGGGGAAGGGTGGCTACACCTTC.

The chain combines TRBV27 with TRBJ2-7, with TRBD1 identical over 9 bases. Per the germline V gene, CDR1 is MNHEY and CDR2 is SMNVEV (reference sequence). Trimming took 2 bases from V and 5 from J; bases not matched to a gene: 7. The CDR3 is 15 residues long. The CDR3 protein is CASSLPDRGVHEQYF. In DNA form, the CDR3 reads TGTGCCAGCAGTTTACCCGACAGGGGGGTCCACGAGCAGTACTTC.

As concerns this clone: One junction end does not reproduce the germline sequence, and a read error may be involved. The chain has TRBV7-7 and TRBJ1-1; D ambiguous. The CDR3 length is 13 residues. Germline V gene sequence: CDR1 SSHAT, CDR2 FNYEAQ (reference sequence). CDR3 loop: CASSLSLYTEAFF. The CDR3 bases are TGTGCTAGCAGCTTAAGTCTATACACTGAAGCTTTCTTT. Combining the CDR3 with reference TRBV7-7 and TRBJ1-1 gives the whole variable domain GAGVSQSPRYKVTKRGQDVTLRCDPISSHATLYWYQQALGQGPEFLTYFNYEAQPDKSGLPSDRFSAERPEGSISTLTIQRTEQRDSAMYRCASSLSLYTEAFFGQGTRLTVV.

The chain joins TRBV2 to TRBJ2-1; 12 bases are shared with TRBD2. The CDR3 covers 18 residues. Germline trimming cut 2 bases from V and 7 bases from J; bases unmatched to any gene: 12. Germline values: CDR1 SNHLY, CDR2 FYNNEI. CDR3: CASSEFGSSSGRANEQFF. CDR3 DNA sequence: TGTGCCAGCAGTGAATTTGGAAGTTCTAGCGGGAGGGCTAATGAGCAGTTCTTC.

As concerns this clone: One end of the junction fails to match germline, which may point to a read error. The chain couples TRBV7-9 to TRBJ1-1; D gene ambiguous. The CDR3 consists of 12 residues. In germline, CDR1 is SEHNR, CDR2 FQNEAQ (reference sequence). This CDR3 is CSSSRVNTEAFF. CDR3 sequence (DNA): TGTTCCAGCAGCCGGGTGAACACTGAAGCTTTCTTT.

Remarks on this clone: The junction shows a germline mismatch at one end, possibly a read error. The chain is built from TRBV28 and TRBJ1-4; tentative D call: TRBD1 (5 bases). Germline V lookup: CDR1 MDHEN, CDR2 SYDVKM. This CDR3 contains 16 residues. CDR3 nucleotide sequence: TGTGCCAGCAGTCCAGGGCACCAAACAACTAATGAAAAACTATTTTTT. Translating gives CASSPGHQTTNEKLFF.

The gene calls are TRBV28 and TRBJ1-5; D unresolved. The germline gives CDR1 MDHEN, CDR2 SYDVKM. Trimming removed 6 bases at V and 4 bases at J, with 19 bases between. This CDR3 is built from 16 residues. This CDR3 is CASRGGLGSLNQPQHF. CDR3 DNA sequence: TGTGCCAGCAGGGGAGGGTTGGGAAGCCTAAATCAGCCCCAGCATTTT.

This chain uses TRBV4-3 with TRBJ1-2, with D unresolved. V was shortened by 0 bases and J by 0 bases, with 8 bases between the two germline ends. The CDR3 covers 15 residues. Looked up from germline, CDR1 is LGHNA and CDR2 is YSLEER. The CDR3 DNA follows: TGCGCCAGCAGCCAAGAGGTCACAGCTAACTATGGCTACACCTTC. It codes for CASSQEVTANYGYTF.

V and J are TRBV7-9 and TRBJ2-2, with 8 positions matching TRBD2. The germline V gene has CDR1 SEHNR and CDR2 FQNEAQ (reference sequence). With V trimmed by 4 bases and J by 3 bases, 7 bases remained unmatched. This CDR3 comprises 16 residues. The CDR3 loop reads CASSSGTSGDTGELFF. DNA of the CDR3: TGTGCCAGCAGCTCCGGGACTAGTGGGGACACCGGGGAGCTGTTTTTT.

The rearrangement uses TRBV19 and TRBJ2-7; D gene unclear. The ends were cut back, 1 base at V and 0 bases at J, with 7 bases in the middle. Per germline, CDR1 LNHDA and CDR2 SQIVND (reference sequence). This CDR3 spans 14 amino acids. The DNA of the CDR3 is TGTGCCAGTAGTATAGGGCTGAACTCCTACGAGCAGTACTTC. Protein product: CASSIGLNSYEQYF.

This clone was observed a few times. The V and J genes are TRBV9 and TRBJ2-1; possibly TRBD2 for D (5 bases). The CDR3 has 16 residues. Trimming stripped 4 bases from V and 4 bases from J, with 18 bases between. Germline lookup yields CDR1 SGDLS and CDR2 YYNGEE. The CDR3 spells CASSPWLSGSYNEQFF. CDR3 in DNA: TGTGCCAGCAGCCCCTGGTTAAGCGGAAGTTACAATGAGCAGTTCTTC.

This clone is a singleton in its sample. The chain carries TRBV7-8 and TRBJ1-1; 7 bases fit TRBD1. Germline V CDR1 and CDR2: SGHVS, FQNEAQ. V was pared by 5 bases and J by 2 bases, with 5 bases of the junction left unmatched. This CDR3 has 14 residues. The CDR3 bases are TGTGCCAGCAGCGTCGGGACAGCTAACACTGAAGCTTTCTTT. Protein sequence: CASSVGTANTEAFF.

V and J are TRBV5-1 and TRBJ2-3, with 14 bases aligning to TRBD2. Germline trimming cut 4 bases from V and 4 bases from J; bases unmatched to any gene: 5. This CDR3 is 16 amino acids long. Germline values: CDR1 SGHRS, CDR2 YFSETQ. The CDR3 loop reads CASSQVGLAGADTQYF. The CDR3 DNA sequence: TGCGCCAGCAGCCAAGTGGGACTAGCGGGGGCAGATACGCAGTATTTT.

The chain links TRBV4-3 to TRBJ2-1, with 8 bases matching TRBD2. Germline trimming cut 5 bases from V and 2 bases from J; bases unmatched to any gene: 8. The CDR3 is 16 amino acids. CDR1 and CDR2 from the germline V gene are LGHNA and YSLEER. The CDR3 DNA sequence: TGCGCCAGCAGCTTAAGCGGGAGAGGAACCTACAATGAGCAGTTCTTC. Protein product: CASSLSGRGTYNEQFF.

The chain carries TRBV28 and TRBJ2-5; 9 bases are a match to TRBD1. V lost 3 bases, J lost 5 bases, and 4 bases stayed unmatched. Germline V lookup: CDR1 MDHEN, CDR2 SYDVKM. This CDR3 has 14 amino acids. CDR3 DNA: TGTGCCAGCAGTTTTCTGACAGGGGGGGAGACCCAGTACTTC. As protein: CASSFLTGGETQYF. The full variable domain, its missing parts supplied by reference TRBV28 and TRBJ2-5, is DVKVTQSSRYLVKRTGEKVFLECVQDMDHENMFWYRQDPGLGLRLIYFSYDVKMKEKGDIPEGYSVSREKKERFSLILESASTNQTSMYLCASSFLTGGETQYFGPGTRLLVL.

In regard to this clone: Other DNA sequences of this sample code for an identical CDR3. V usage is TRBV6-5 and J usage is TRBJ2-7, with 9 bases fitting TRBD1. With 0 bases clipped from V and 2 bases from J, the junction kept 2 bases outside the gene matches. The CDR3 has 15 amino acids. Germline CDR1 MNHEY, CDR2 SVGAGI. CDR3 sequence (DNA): TGTGCCAGCAGTTACTCGAGGACAGGGGCCTACGAGCAGTACTTC. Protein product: CASSYSRTGAYEQYF.

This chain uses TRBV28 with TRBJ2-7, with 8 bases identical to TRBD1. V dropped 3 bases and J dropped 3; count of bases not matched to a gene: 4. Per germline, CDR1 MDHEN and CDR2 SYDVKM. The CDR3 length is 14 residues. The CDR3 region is CASSFSGGNYEQYF. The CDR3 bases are TGTGCCAGCAGTTTCTCAGGGGGCAACTACGAGCAGTACTTC.

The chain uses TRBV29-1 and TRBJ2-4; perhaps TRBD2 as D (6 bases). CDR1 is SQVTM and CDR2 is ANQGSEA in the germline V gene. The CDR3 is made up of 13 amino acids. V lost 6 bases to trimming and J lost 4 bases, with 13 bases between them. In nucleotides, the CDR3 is TGCAGCGTGTGGGGACTGCTTAAAAACATTCAGTACTTC. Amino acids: CSVWGLLKNIQYF.

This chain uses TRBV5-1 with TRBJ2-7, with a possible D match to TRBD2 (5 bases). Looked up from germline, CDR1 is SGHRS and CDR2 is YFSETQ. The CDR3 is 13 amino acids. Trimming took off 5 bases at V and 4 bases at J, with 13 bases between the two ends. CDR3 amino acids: CASRIAGGYEQYF. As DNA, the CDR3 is TGCGCCAGCAGAATCGCGGGTGGATACGAGCAGTACTTC.

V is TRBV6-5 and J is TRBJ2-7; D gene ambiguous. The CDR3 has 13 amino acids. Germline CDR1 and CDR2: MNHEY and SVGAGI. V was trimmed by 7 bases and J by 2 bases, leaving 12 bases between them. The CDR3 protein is CASTRGGTYEQYF. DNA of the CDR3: TGTGCCAGCACGAGAGGTGGTACCTACGAGCAGTACTTC.